Shown below are 8 T cell receptor beta chains from a single sample sequenced in a study of Tregs in tolerant kidney transplant recipients. TCRdb keeps only in-frame clones here, not all; method: immunoSEQ multiplex PCR. Of about 240,000 clones listed, 80% to 85% are singletons. Input material: CD4+ T cells from blood. Source of these receptors: a human donor in good health.

This chain links TRBV30 with TRBJ2-1; 12 bases are a match to TRBD2. With V trimmed by 3 bases and J by 14 bases, 11 bases remained unmatched. The germline V gene has CDR1 GTSNPN and CDR2 SVGIG (reference sequence). The CDR3 length is 14 residues. In nucleotides, the CDR3 is TGTGCCTGGAGGGGACTAGCGGGTCATGGGACGGAGTTCTTC. Translation gives CAWRGLAGHGTEFF. Filled out from reference TRBV30 and TRBJ2-1, the complete variable domain reads SQTIHQWPATLVQPVGSPLSLECTVEGTSNPNLYWYRQAAGRGLQLLFYSVGIGQISSEVPQNLSASRPQDRQFILSSKKLLLSDSGFYLCAWRGLAGHGTEFFGPGTRLTVL.

The chain is built from TRBV30 and TRBJ2-7; 9 positions match TRBD2. J was trimmed by 0 bases and V by 3 bases; bases with no gene match: 9. CDR3 length equals 16 residues. CDR1 is GTSNPN and CDR2 is SVGIG in the germline V gene (reference sequence). The CDR3 loop reads CAWSAGTSRYSYEQYF. The CDR3 DNA follows: TGTGCCTGGAGCGCCGGGACTAGCAGATACTCCTACGAGCAGTACTTC.

V and J are TRBV6-5 and TRBJ2-7; 7 bases line up with TRBD1. The CDR3 loop spans 15 amino acids. V was pared by 2 bases and J by 1 base, with 5 bases of the junction left unmatched. Per the germline V gene, CDR1 is MNHEY and CDR2 is SVGAGI. The CDR3 sequence is CASSYARGRSYEQYF. CDR3 DNA sequence: TGTGCCAGCAGTTACGCGAGGGGGCGATCCTACGAGCAGTACTTC.

This clone was detected a few times. The chain is built from TRBV9 and TRBJ2-1, with 7 bases aligning to TRBD1. Trimming at V came to 0 bases and at J to 3 bases, leaving 6 bases not matched to a gene. This CDR3 spans 16 amino acids. Looked up from germline, CDR1 is SGDLS and CDR2 is YYNGEE. CDR3 DNA sequence: TGTGCCAGCAGCGTAGGAGGAGGACAGGTCTACAATGAGCAGTTCTTC. Protein sequence: CASSVGGGQVYNEQFF. Filled out from reference TRBV9 and TRBJ2-1, the complete variable domain reads DSGVTQTPKHLITATGQRVTLRCSPRSGDLSVYWYQQSLDQGLQFLIQYYNGEERAKGNILERFSAQQFPDLHSELNLSSLELGDSALYFCASSVGGGQVYNEQFFGPGTRLTVL.

This chain joins TRBV2 and TRBJ2-2; TRBD2 matches 7 bases. The junction had 5 bases not matched to a gene; V was cut back by 6 bases and J by 4 bases. The CDR3 length is 14 residues. CDR1 is SNHLY and CDR2 is FYNNEI in the germline V gene. CDR3 nucleotide sequence: TGTGCCAGCAGGTGGGGGGGTAGCACCGGGGAGCTGTTTTTT. This encodes CASRWGGSTGELFF.

V and J are TRBV15 and TRBJ1-2, with D possibly being TRBD1 (6 bases). Trimming took off 4 bases at V and 7 bases at J, with 22 bases between the two ends. Germline CDR1 is LNHNV and CDR2 is YYDKDF (reference sequence). This CDR3 is built from 16 residues. CDR3 DNA: TGTGCCACCAGCAAAGGCAGGGGATTAGCCTATTCTGGCTACACCTTC. Translated, it gives CATSKGRGLAYSGYTF.

The chain carries TRBV6-6 and TRBJ2-7; 11 bases are shared with TRBD1. The germline V gene encodes CDR1 MNHNY and CDR2 SVGAGI (reference sequence). V was pared by 0 bases and J by 5 bases, with 3 bases of the junction left unmatched. The CDR3 consists of 15 residues. CDR3 loop: CASSYSGQGGNEQYF. The CDR3 DNA reads TGTGCCAGCAGTTACTCGGGACAGGGGGGGAACGAGCAGTACTTC.

The chain has TRBV9 and TRBJ2-2, with TRBD2 matching over 14 bases. After removal of 7 bases from V and 5 bases from J, the junction contained 4 bases not matched to a gene. The germline gives CDR1 SGDLS, CDR2 YYNGEE. The CDR3 is made up of 15 amino acids. This CDR3 is CASGTSGGLTGELFF. The CDR3 nucleotides read TGTGCCAGCGGGACTAGCGGGGGCCTAACCGGGGAGCTGTTTTTT. Full variable domain (rest looked up from reference TRBV9 and TRBJ2-2): DSGVTQTPKHLITATGQRVTLRCSPRSGDLSVYWYQQSLDQGLQFLIQYYNGEERAKGNILERFSAQQFPDLHSELNLSSLELGDSALYFCASGTSGGLTGELFFGEGSRLTVL.